This TCR beta chain was recorded in a study of T cell responses to AZD1222 COVID-19 vaccine. Study as a whole: The analysis combined second doses at about 4 or about 12 weeks. Overall study findings and caveats: Only 5 or 6 individuals given AZD1222 were seropositive at baseline. The peak T cell response came first, and repertoires were sampled only after it.

TCRdb keeps only in-frame clones here, not all; method: immunoSEQ multiplex PCR. The profile shows tens of thousands of clones, 70% to 90% of them singletons. As concerns this clone: As yet, its antigen is unknown.

Sequenced here: peripheral blood, sampled on day 0 of AZD1222 vaccination. This TCR came from an adult in good health.

CDR3 sequence (DNA): TGCGCCAGCAGCGGGGCACACAGGAAAAATCAGCCCCAGCATTTT. As protein: CASSGAHRKNQPQHF. The chain is built from TRBV5-1 and TRBJ1-5, with a tentative D call TRBD1 (5 bases). Per germline, CDR1 SGHRS and CDR2 YFSETQ. V lost 4 bases, J lost 4 bases, and 15 bases lay in between. This CDR3 is built from 15 residues. Full variable domain (missing parts from reference TRBV5-1 and TRBJ1-5): KAGVTQTPRYLIKTRGQQVTLSCSPISGHRSVSWYQQTPGQGLQFLFEYFSETQRNKGNFPGRFSGRQFSNSRSEMNVSTLELGDSALYLCASSGAHRKNQPQHFGDGTRLSIL.